These T cell receptor beta chains were read from a single sample in a study of T cells expressing NK-cell markers. TCRdb re-called the 5' RACE reads and shows each CDR3 protein once, DNA omitted. The data show 350,000 to 450,000 distinct CDR3 sequences, and the top ten clones hold around 5%. Sample: blood T cells: a sorted CD56 or NKG2C T cell subset, CD4+ or CD8+ T cells, or bulk PBMC T cells (not recorded which). Receptors originate from a man aged 18-69 years in good health. CDR3s include the opening cysteine and the closing phenylalanine or tryptophan.

CAIDRGATDTQYF,TRBJ2-3,TRBV28,13
CASSSLGGFGYTF,TRBJ1-2,TRBV9,13
CASTRWAGGVSDTQYF,TRBJ2-3,TRBV7-9,16
CATSRQGRTEAFF,TRBJ1-1,TRBV15,13
CASSAPGQENIQYF,TRBJ2-4,TRBV18,14
CASSLWDRGSEGYTF,TRBJ1-2,TRBV7-8,15
CASSSGQGSSTGELFF,TRBJ2-2,TRBV5-6,16
CATSSWGTNRGDYGYTF,TRBJ1-2,TRBV15,17
CASSYSGGGDTGELFF,TRBJ2-2,TRBV6-5,16
CASSFPGTETQYF,TRBJ2-5,TRBV7-2,13
CASSLQTGRKETQYF,TRBJ2-5,TRBV5-1,15
CSVEGGNMNTEAFF,TRBJ1-1,TRBV29-1,14
CASSPGGANEKLFF,TRBJ1-4,TRBV12-3/TRBV12-4,14
CSALNPGQVGGTQYF,TRBJ2-3,TRBV20-1,15
CASGEQGNQPQHF,TRBJ1-5,TRBV12-5,13
CASSLEGIDTQYF,TRBJ2-3,TRBV5-1,13
CASSFRGTRTGPGNTIYF,TRBJ1-3,TRBV7-8,18
CASSPSGRGSYNEQFF,TRBJ2-1,TRBV11-1,16
CASSIAAGAMDTQYF,TRBJ2-3,TRBV19,15
CATATSGGTSTDTQYF,TRBJ2-3,TRBV6-1,16
CASSLYVQGTGHGYTF,TRBJ1-2,TRBV28,16
CASTPSGAREHTQYF,TRBJ2-3,TRBV7-2,15
CASLLQGAKNIQYF,TRBJ2-4,TRBV6-1,14
CASKGGGLNTGELFF,TRBJ2-2,TRBV6-1,15
CASSTQGAPANYGYTF,TRBJ1-2,TRBV6-5,16
CASSIGRGGGSDTQYF,TRBJ2-3,TRBV19,16
CASSFSRDYEQYF,TRBJ2-7,TRBV12-1,13
CASSLGRGTLNSPLHF,TRBJ1-6,TRBV28,16
CASSSRVYEKLFF,TRBJ1-4,TRBV7-9,13
CAISGIKGVFTEAFF,TRBJ1-1,TRBV10-3,15
CSVEWGGGNTDTQYF,TRBJ2-3,TRBV29-1,15
CASSPRLEGDTQYF,TRBJ2-3,TRBV27,14
CASSLVARSEAFF,TRBJ1-1,TRBV7-2,13
CSAQDRLFYNEQFF,TRBJ2-1,TRBV20-1,14
CASSLSSYTGRYF,TRBJ2-3,TRBV27,13
CASSLLRGQVGYGYTF,TRBJ1-2,TRBV5-1,16
CASSQGASGYTF,TRBJ1-2,TRBV3-1,12
CASNRDKGQPQHF,TRBJ1-5,TRBV12-3/TRBV12-4,13
CASSGRTGDQPQHF,TRBJ1-5,TRBV7-2,14
CASSPFSGGSTDTQYF,TRBJ2-3,TRBV12-3/TRBV12-4,16
CASRYPGQGYTGELFF,TRBJ2-2,TRBV5-1,16
CAISERDRKYYEQYF,TRBJ2-7,TRBV10-3,15
CSASGRGKDTGELFF,TRBJ2-2,TRBV20-1,15
CASSSGTVMNTEAFF,TRBJ1-1,TRBV5-1,15
CSAREGGGRVGYTF,TRBJ1-2,TRBV20-1,14
CASSFGGIQETQYF,TRBJ2-5,TRBV12-3/TRBV12-4,14
CASSVAAGGDYGYTF,TRBJ1-2,TRBV9,15